Shown below are 10 T cell receptor beta chains from a single sample sequenced in a study of control samples from healthy donors and cancer patients. Assay used: immunoSEQ multiplex PCR; TCRdb lists only in-frame clones, some missing. The profile shows around 55,000 clones, around nine tenths of them singletons. Sequencing was performed on PBMCs. Every receptor here comes from a man aged 35 to 55 with colorectal cancer.

The V and J genes are TRBV5-8 and TRBJ2-7, with 7 bases fitting TRBD1. Germline V gene lookup returns CDR1 SGHTS and CDR2 YDEGEE. CDR3 size: 12 residues. The V segment lost 4 bases and the J segment 6 bases; nucleotides outside the gene matches: 4. The CDR3 protein is CASSPTGLEQYF. As DNA, the CDR3 is TGTGCCAGCAGCCCGACAGGGCTCGAGCAGTACTTC.

This clone was counted once. This chain uses TRBV24-1 with TRBJ1-2, with a weak D call TRBD1 (6 bases). The germline V and J ends were trimmed by 2 bases and 8 bases, with 20 bases remaining between them. The CDR3 length is 16 residues. Germline V CDR1 and CDR2: KGHDR, SFDVKD. The CDR3 DNA reads TGTGCCACCAGTGATTCCCGCCAGGGGACCCCCTCAGGCTACACCTTC. The encoded protein is CATSDSRQGTPSGYTF.

V is TRBV7-3 and J is TRBJ1-1; D call uncertain. There are 13 residues in the CDR3. V was shortened by 5 bases and J by 1 base, with 8 bases between the two germline ends. Looked up from germline, CDR1 is SGHTA and CDR2 is FQGTGA. The CDR3 region has the DNA TGTGCCAGCAGCCCAACGACGAACACTGAAGCTTTCTTT. This gives the protein CASSPTTNTEAFF.

V and J are TRBV18 and TRBJ1-1; unclear D gene. Trimming removed 2 bases from V and 5 bases from J, with 9 bases in between. The CDR3 runs to 13 residues. In germline, CDR1 is KGHSH, CDR2 LQKENI. The CDR3 sequence is CASSPSGNTEAFF. DNA for the CDR3: TGTGCCAGCTCACCATCGGGGAATACTGAAGCTTTCTTT.

The chain is built from TRBV18 and TRBJ2-7, with TRBD1 matching over 7 bases. The CDR3 has 15 residues. Germline V gene sequence: CDR1 KGHSH, CDR2 LQKENI. With V trimmed by 3 bases and J by 3 bases, 8 bases remained unmatched. CDR3 loop: CASSPRGQGVYEQYF. The DNA of the CDR3 is TGTGCCAGCTCACCCCGGGGTCAGGGGGTCTACGAGCAGTACTTC.

This chain joins TRBV5-6 and TRBJ2-7, with TRBD2 matching over 12 bases. The CDR3 loop spans 17 amino acids. Germline V lookup: CDR1 SGHDT, CDR2 YYEEEE. V lost 4 bases and J lost 0; bases outside the gene matches: 8. Here the CDR3 DNA reads TGTGCCAGCAGCATAGGACTAGCGGGGATGAGCTCCTACGAGCAGTACTTC. Amino acids: CASSIGLAGMSSYEQYF.

The J gene is TRBJ2-4, the V gene TRBV28; possibly TRBD1 or TRBD2 for D (5 bases each). The ends were cut back, 1 base at V and 5 bases at J, with 9 bases in the middle. Germline loops: CDR1 MDHEN, CDR2 SYDVKM. The CDR3 covers 14 residues. In nucleotides, the CDR3 is TGTGCCAGCAGTTTATCCGGGACCCAAAACATTCAGTACTTC. It encodes CASSLSGTQNIQYF. Combining the CDR3 with reference TRBV28 and TRBJ2-4 gives the whole variable domain DVKVTQSSRYLVKRTGEKVFLECVQDMDHENMFWYRQDPGLGLRLIYFSYDVKMKEKGDIPEGYSVSREKKERFSLILESASTNQTSMYLCASSLSGTQNIQYFGAGTRLSVL.

This CDR3 is CASSEGSKTTEAFF. The DNA for the CDR3 is TGTGCCAGCAGTGAAGGGTCTAAGACGACTGAAGCTTTCTTT. The J gene is TRBJ1-1, the V gene TRBV25-1, with D hard to call. This CDR3 contains 14 residues. V lost 2 bases and J 5 bases, leaving 12 bases between the germline ends. Germline V gene data show CDR1 as MGHDK and CDR2 as SYGVNS.

The chain employs TRBV30 and TRBJ1-5, with D possibly matching TRBD1 (5 bases). Looked up from germline, CDR1 is GTSNPN and CDR2 is SVGIG (reference sequence). With 4 bases removed from V and 4 bases from J, the gap between germline ends came to 11 bases. This CDR3 has 13 amino acids. Here the CDR3 reads CAWNLDRNQPQHF. In DNA form, the CDR3 reads TGTGCCTGGAACCTAGACAGAAATCAGCCCCAGCATTTT.

This chain connects TRBV6-5 to TRBJ1-5; no clear D. Germline loops: CDR1 MNHEY, CDR2 SVGAGI. The CDR3 extends over 12 amino acids. Trimming took 6 bases from V and 7 from J, leaving 10 bases between them. CDR3 amino acids: CASSRPAQPQHF. The CDR3 nucleotides are TGTGCCAGCAGCCGACCGGCCCAGCCCCAGCATTTT.